What follows are 7 T cell receptor beta chains derived from one specimen sequenced in a study of OX40 agonist ivuxolimab in advanced cancers. Preparation of the library involved the immunoSEQ multiplex PCR assay. As stored in TCRdb, this immuneACCESS dataset retains in-frame rearrangements with V and J assigned. A fraction of the clones does not appear; measured against another copy, unresolved V genes explain less than half of the discrepancy, and the remainder lacks a known reason. The sample has about 69,000 clones on record, over 60% of them singletons. Approximately 2.3% of the sample belongs to the ten largest clones. Sequenced here: CD4+ or CD8+ T cells sorted from blood, sampled in a trial of the OX40 agonist ivuxolimab. The receptors shown here come from an adult with an advanced solid tumor such as melanoma, head and neck, liver or kidney cancer.

V is TRBV19 and J is TRBJ2-2; TRBD1 matches 12 bases. The ends lost 6 bases at V and 5 bases at J; junction bases unmatched: 13. Germline values: CDR1 LNHDA, CDR2 SQIVND (reference sequence). This CDR3 is 18 amino acids long. CDR3 DNA: TGTGCCAGTAGGATGGTGGGAGGGACAGGGGGCCGAACCGGGGAGCTGTTTTTT. Amino acids: CASRMVGGTGGRTGELFF.

The chain is built from TRBV5-4 and TRBJ1-1; 7 positions match TRBD1. Germline V CDR1 and CDR2: SGHNT, YYREEE (reference sequence). The ends lost 4 bases at V and 1 base at J; junction bases unmatched: 7. This CDR3 is 15 amino acids long. Written as DNA, the CDR3 is TGTGCCAGCAGCCCCACCAGGGGGGGGAACACTGAAGCTTTCTTT. It translates to CASSPTRGGNTEAFF. Filled out from reference TRBV5-4 and TRBJ1-1, the complete variable domain reads ETGVTQSPTHLIKTRGQQVTLRCSSQSGHNTVSWYQQALGQGPQFIFQYYREEENGRGNFPPRFSGLQFPNYSSELNVNALELDDSALYLCASSPTRGGNTEAFFGQGTRLTVV.

The chain links TRBV19 to TRBJ1-4; D gene ambiguous. Germline loops: CDR1 LNHDA, CDR2 SQIVND (reference sequence). The V gene lost 3 bases and the J gene lost 14 bases, with 19 bases spanning the gap. CDR3 length: 14 residues. The CDR3 loop reads CASSMGPAALFLFF. In nucleotides, the CDR3 is TGTGCCAGTAGTATGGGTCCGGCAGCTCTCTTTCTGTTTTTT.

This chain connects TRBV19 to TRBJ1-2, with 9 bases matching TRBD1. Trimming removed 3 bases from V and 6 bases from J; junction bases left unmatched: 5. The CDR3 totals 14 residues. CDR1 is LNHDA, CDR2 SQIVND, per germline (reference sequence). The CDR3 region has the DNA TGTGCCAGTAGTATGGGACAGGGATGGGATGGCTACACCTTC. Translating it yields CASSMGQGWDGYTF.

V is TRBV5-1 and J is TRBJ1-3; D not resolved. Germline assignment: CDR1 SGHRS and CDR2 YFSETQ. The CDR3 runs 17 residues. V dropped 4 bases and J dropped 0 bases, with 17 bases sitting between them. The CDR3 sequence: CASSLTAGGPSGNTIYF. CDR3 sequence (DNA): TGCGCCAGCAGCCTTACGGCTGGAGGGCCCTCTGGAAACACCATATATTTT. Supplemented by reference TRBV5-1 and TRBJ1-3, the full variable domain reads KAGVTQTPRYLIKTRGQQVTLSCSPISGHRSVSWYQQTPGQGLQFLFEYFSETQRNKGNFPGRFSGRQFSNSRSEMNVSTLELGDSALYLCASSLTAGGPSGNTIYFGEGSWLTVV.

The rearrangement uses TRBV11-2 and TRBJ1-1, with D perhaps TRBD1 (5 bases). The CDR3 spans 14 residues. V lost 6 bases and J 4 bases, leaving 15 bases between the germline ends. Per germline, CDR1 SGHAT and CDR2 FQNNGV. In DNA, the CDR3 is TGTGCCAGCAGTATGCGGGGCGGCGGCACTGAAGCTTTCTTT. Protein: CASSMRGGGTEAFF.

The rearrangement joins TRBV5-1 to TRBJ2-5; no firm D call. The germline V gene has CDR1 SGHRS and CDR2 YFSETQ. CDR3 length: 11 residues. The V gene lost 4 bases and the J gene lost 0 bases, with 1 base spanning the gap. The CDR3 DNA is TGCGCCAGCAGCGACCAAGAGACCCAGTACTTC. Protein product: CASSDQETQYF. The full variable domain, in which reference TRBV5-1 and TRBJ2-5 provide the parts outside the CDR3, is KAGVTQTPRYLIKTRGQQVTLSCSPISGHRSVSWYQQTPGQGLQFLFEYFSETQRNKGNFPGRFSGRQFSNSRSEMNVSTLELGDSALYLCASSDQETQYFGPGTRLLVL.